This is a list of T cell receptor beta chains from one sample in a study of cytomegalovirus exposure and HLA in healthy donors. Clones were read by immunoSEQ multiplex PCR, and TCRdb kept only the in-frame ones, dropping some. The sample shows roughly 68,000 clones, roughly 89% of them seen only once. Sequences were obtained from PBMCs. Source of these receptors: a young woman in good health and CMV-seronegative. Each CDR3 is given with its conserved first and last residue. D genes are given only for firm matches. Clone size is shown for a subset of rows, as once, few, many or a class of expanded clone.

v_gene	d_gene	abundance	j_gene	CDR3nt	CDR3aa
TRBV15	TRBD1	.	TRBJ1-2	TGTGCCACCAGCAGGACAGGGAACTATGGCTACACCTTC	CATSRTGNYGYTF
TRBV10-1	.	.	TRBJ2-7	TGCGCCAGCAGCCAGGCGGGGACAGAGAACGAGCAGTACTTC	CASSQAGTENEQYF
TRBV6-5	.	.	TRBJ2-1	TGTGCCAGCAGACATACTACGGATGAGCAGTTCTTC	CASRHTTDEQFF
TRBV7-3	.	.	TRBJ1-1	TGTGCCAGCAGCTTAAGCCCCTCAGGCGTTCTGAACACTGAAGCTTTCTTT	CASSLSPSGVLNTEAFF
TRBV7-3	.	once	TRBJ2-3	TGTGCCAGCAGCTTAATCGCTGGCGATACGCAGTATTTT	CASSLIAGDTQYF
TRBV10-3	TRBD1	.	TRBJ2-7	TGTGCCATCAGTGAGCCCGGGACAGGGGTTGGCGAGCAGTACTTC	CAISEPGTGVGEQYF
TRBV2	TRBD1	.	TRBJ2-4	TGTGCCAGCAGGGGGACAGGGGAAGGGGGCCTAAACATTCAGTACTTC	CASRGTGEGGLNIQYF
TRBV29-1	.	few	TRBJ2-5	TGCAGCGTTGGTGGGGCCCAAGAGACCCAGTACTTC	CSVGGAQETQYF
TRBV28	TRBD1	.	TRBJ1-5	TGTGCCAGCAACGAGAGAGGGGGCGGGTTTGGCAATCAGCCCCAGCATTTT	CASNERGGGFGNQPQHF
TRBV5-1	TRBD1	.	TRBJ2-5	TGCGCCAGCAGCACTACCGGGACAGGGCAAGAGACCCAGTACTTC	CASSTTGTGQETQYF
TRBV19	.	.	TRBJ1-3	TGTGCCAGTAGTATGACAGTCGCAGGGGGAAACACCATATATTTT	CASSMTVAGGNTIYF
TRBV9	TRBD1	.	TRBJ1-5	TGTGCCAGCAGCTTAACCGGGACAGCAAATCAGCCCCAGCATTTT	CASSLTGTANQPQHF
TRBV2	TRBD2	.	TRBJ2-3	TGTGCCAGCCACTATAGCGGGAGTACGCAGTATTTT	CASHYSGSTQYF
TRBV6-5	TRBD2	.	TRBJ2-2	TGTGCCAGCAGGCCTAGCGGGGGGAACACCGGGGAGCTGTTTTTT	CASRPSGGNTGELFF
TRBV11-2	.	.	TRBJ2-7	TGTGCCAGCAGCCCCCGATTCGGTCAGGGGCTAATTAACGAGCAGTACTTC	CASSPRFGQGLINEQYF